Each of the 26 T cell receptor beta chains below was sequenced from the same sample in a study of blood T cell repertoires in COVID-19. The data were produced by immunoSEQ multiplex PCR, yet TCRdb's version contains in-frame clones alone and is incomplete. The sample shows 250,000 or so clones, around 89% of them seen only once. Sample: peripheral blood. All receptors derive from a woman aged 40 to 49 who had recovered from COVID-19.

This chain links TRBV15 with TRBJ1-5; maybe TRBD1 (5 bases). The V end was cut by 1 base, the J end by 0 bases, with 22 bases between. Germline V gene sequence: CDR1 LNHNV, CDR2 YYDKDF (reference sequence). The CDR3 runs to 20 residues. Here the CDR3 reads CATSRGDWAARGNSNQPQHF. CDR3 sequence (DNA): TGTGCCACCAGCAGAGGGGATTGGGCAGCCCGGGGGAATAGCAATCAGCCCCAGCATTTT. Drawing the rest from reference TRBV15 and TRBJ1-5, the complete variable domain is DAMVIQNPRYQVTQFGKPVTLSCSQTLNHNVMYWYQQKSSQAPKLLFHYYDKDFNNEADTPDNFQSRRPNTSFCFLDIRSPGLGDTAMYLCATSRGDWAARGNSNQPQHFGDGTRLSIL.

The J gene is TRBJ2-7, the V gene TRBV7-8; maybe TRBD1 (6 bases). The CDR3 is 13 amino acids. Germline V CDR1 and CDR2: SGHVS, FQNEAQ. The V gene lost 4 bases and the J gene lost 0 bases, with 7 bases spanning the gap. CDR3 sequence (DNA): TGTGCCAGCAGCTCGGACAGCTCCTACGAGCAGTACGTC. Residues: CASSSDSSYEQYV.

The chain joins TRBV7-2 to TRBJ2-7, with a possible D match to TRBD2 (6 bases). Trimming removed 5 bases from V and 0 bases from J, with 14 bases in between. CDR3 length: 15 amino acids. In germline, CDR1 is SGHTA, CDR2 FQGNSA. The CDR3 here is CASSRPRGGSYEQYF. The CDR3, as DNA: TGTGCCAGCAGCCGCCCGCGGGGAGGCTCCTACGAGCAGTACTTC. Complete variable domain (other parts from reference TRBV7-2 and TRBJ2-7): GAGVSQSPSNKVTEKGKDVELRCDPISGHTALYWYRQSLGQGLEFLIYFQGNSAPDKSGLPSDRFSAERTGGSVSTLTIQRTQQEDSAVYLCASSRPRGGSYEQYFGPGTRLTVT.

V and J are TRBV6-2 or TRBV6-3 and TRBJ2-1; 9 nucleotides align to TRBD2. Germline V gene sequence: CDR1 MNHEY, CDR2 SVGEGT. Germline trimming cut 5 bases from V and 3 bases from J; bases unmatched to any gene: 5. The CDR3 has 15 residues. The CDR3 is CASSRTSGYYNEQFF. CDR3 nucleotide sequence: TGTGCCAGCAGTCGCACTAGCGGGTACTACAATGAGCAGTTCTTC.

This sequence joins TRBV4-1 and TRBJ1-2; D is perhaps TRBD1 (6 bases). This CDR3 has 18 residues. Germline assignment: CDR1 MGHRA and CDR2 YSYEKL. V lost 4 bases and J lost 1, with 22 bases in between. DNA of the CDR3: TGCGCCAGCAGCCCCCGTGTCGTTCCAACAGGGAGTAACTATGGCTACACCTTC. As protein: CASSPRVVPTGSNYGYTF.

This clone was picked up one time. This CDR3 reads CASSDRGLAGSGEQFF. As DNA, the CDR3 is TGTGCCAGCAGTGACCGGGGACTAGCGGGATCGGGTGAGCAGTTCTTC. The J gene is TRBJ2-1, the V gene TRBV6-4; TRBD2 matches 13 bases. The CDR3 runs 16 residues. CDR1 MRHNA and CDR2 SNTAGT come from the germline V gene. Unmatched junction bases numbered 7, after V lost 2 bases and J lost 9 bases.

The chain employs TRBV29-1 and TRBJ2-1; 12 positions agree with TRBD2. Trimming took 5 bases from V and 8 from J; bases not matched to a gene: 13. The CDR3 is made up of 16 amino acids. The germline CDR1 and CDR2 sequences are SQVTM and ANQGSEA. CDR3 residues: CSVISRGLAGGYEQFF. The CDR3 nucleotides read TGCAGCGTTATTTCGCGGGGACTAGCGGGCGGGTATGAGCAGTTCTTC.

The J gene is TRBJ1-2, the V gene TRBV6-5; unclear D gene. Germline-derived CDR1 and CDR2 are MNHEY and SVGAGI. The CDR3 is made up of 14 amino acids. V lost 4 bases, J lost 4 bases, and 13 bases lay in between. CDR3 protein: CASSSPPEGYGYTF. As DNA, the CDR3 is TGTGCCAGCAGTTCCCCGCCCGAGGGCTATGGCTACACCTTC.

The rearrangement joins TRBV7-8 to TRBJ2-7, with 8 positions matching TRBD2. The CDR3 has 16 residues. Germline V lookup: CDR1 SGHVS, CDR2 FQNEAQ. The ends lost 0 bases at V and 2 bases at J; junction bases unmatched: 6. CDR3 protein: CASSLARLAGTYEQYF. The CDR3 nucleotides read TGTGCCAGCAGCTTAGCGCGGCTAGCGGGTACCTACGAGCAGTACTTC.

The CDR3 bases are TGTGCCAGCAGGGGTGACTACTATGGCTACACCTTC. Translating it yields CASRGDYYGYTF. V usage is TRBV6-5 and J usage is TRBJ1-2; D gene unclear. Between the trimmed V and J ends, which lost 6 bases and 3 bases, there was a span of 8 bases. Looked up from germline, CDR1 is MNHEY and CDR2 is SVGAGI. The CDR3 has 12 residues.

V is TRBV10-2 and J is TRBJ1-4; 7 bases are a match to TRBD1. V was clipped by 2 bases and J by 7 bases; unmatched bases: 10. Germline CDR1 is WSHSY and CDR2 is SAAADI. This CDR3 is 16 amino acids long. The CDR3 sequence: CASSETLTGRPEKLFF. The CDR3 DNA reads as TGCGCCAGCAGTGAGACCCTGACAGGGCGCCCTGAAAAACTGTTTTTT.

The rearrangement joins TRBV12-3 or TRBV12-4 to TRBJ1-1; D is ambiguous. This CDR3 contains 13 residues. The V and J ends lost 3 bases and 1 base respectively, with 6 bases between them. The CDR3 is CASSFTRNTEAFF. CDR3 DNA: TGTGCCAGCAGTTTTACCAGGAACACTGAAGCTTTCTTT.

The V and J genes are TRBV7-2 and TRBJ1-1, with 7 positions matching TRBD1. This CDR3 region has 15 residues. Trimming removed 3 bases from V and 5 bases from J; junction bases left unmatched: 9. Germline V CDR1 and CDR2: SGHTA, FQGNSA. CDR3 sequence (DNA): TGTGCCAGCAGCTTCTGGACAGGCCCGGGGACTGAAGCTTTCTTT. Protein: CASSFWTGPGTEAFF. The full variable domain, rest sourced from reference TRBV7-2 and TRBJ1-1, is GAGVSQSPSNKVTEKGKDVELRCDPISGHTALYWYRQSLGQGLEFLIYFQGNSAPDKSGLPSDRFSAERTGGSVSTLTIQRTQQEDSAVYLCASSFWTGPGTEAFFGQGTRLTVV.

V usage is TRBV25-1 and J usage is TRBJ1-5; D possibly corresponds to TRBD1 (6 bases). Trimming removed 1 base from V and 5 bases from J, with 9 bases in between. This CDR3 contains 14 residues. From germline, CDR1 is MGHDK and CDR2 SYGVNS. The chain's CDR3 is CASSEWGGHQPQHF. The DNA for the CDR3 is TGTGCCAGCAGTGAATGGGGGGGCCATCAGCCCCAGCATTTT.

The chain employs TRBV24-1 and TRBJ2-3; D perhaps matches TRBD1 (5 bases). The CDR3 contains 13 residues. CDR1 KGHDR and CDR2 SFDVKD come from the germline V gene. The germline V and J ends were trimmed by 5 bases and 4 bases, with 9 bases remaining between them. CDR3 coding DNA: TGTGCCACCAGTGGGTGGGGCCCAGATACGCAGTATTTT. The encoded protein is CATSGWGPDTQYF.

The chain joins TRBV7-2 to TRBJ2-4; weak D call: TRBD2 (6 bases). The CDR3 loop spans 15 amino acids. V gave up 1 base and J gave up 0 bases, with 7 bases separating them. CDR1 is SGHTA and CDR2 is FQGNSA in the germline V gene. The CDR3 DNA reads as TGTGCCAGCAGCTTAGGAGCGGGAGCCAAAAACATTCAGTACTTC. Its translation: CASSLGAGAKNIQYF.

The rearrangement joins TRBV5-5 to TRBJ1-1; 8 bases fit TRBD1. The CDR3 totals 14 residues. Germline V gene lookup returns CDR1 SGHKS and CDR2 YYEKEE (reference sequence). V gave up 5 bases and J gave up 1 base; unmatched junction bases: 4. Here the CDR3 reads CASRPGGWNTEAFF. CDR3 nucleotides: TGTGCCAGCAGGCCAGGGGGCTGGAACACTGAAGCTTTCTTT.

This rearrangement joins TRBV6-5 to TRBJ1-2; 11 bases are a match to TRBD1. The CDR3 contains 15 residues. The V segment lost 7 bases and the J segment 8 bases; nucleotides outside the gene matches: 12. Germline V CDR1 and CDR2: MNHEY, SVGAGI. The CDR3 protein is CASISGQGAMGGYTF. As DNA, the CDR3 is TGTGCCAGCATTTCCGGACAGGGGGCAATGGGAGGCTACACCTTC.

The chain recombines TRBV6-1 with TRBJ2-5; 8 bases line up with TRBD1. Germline V lookup: CDR1 MNHNS, CDR2 SASEGT. V gave up 7 bases and J gave up 9 bases; unmatched junction bases: 13. This CDR3 region has 14 residues. This CDR3 is CASTHRGRGLSQYF. CDR3 DNA sequence: TGTGCCAGCACCCACAGGGGCAGGGGGCTGTCCCAGTACTTC.

This clone was seen more than once but under ten times. The gene calls are TRBV6-1 and TRBJ1-6, with a weak D call TRBD1 (6 bases). The CDR3 length is 15 residues. Germline CDR1 reads MNHNS; CDR2 reads SASEGT. The V end was cut by 3 bases, the J end by 6 bases, with 12 bases between. The CDR3 spells CASSEAGAGNSPLHF. CDR3 bases: TGTGCCAGCAGTGAGGCAGGGGCCGGTAATTCACCCCTCCACTTT.

This chain joins TRBV27 and TRBJ1-2, with TRBD1 matching over 10 bases. Trimming took 4 bases from V and 4 from J; bases not matched to a gene: 6. The CDR3 runs to 15 residues. Germline-derived CDR1 and CDR2 are MNHEY and SMNVEV (reference sequence). CDR3 region: CASSSRQGAGYGYTF. The CDR3 DNA sequence: TGTGCCAGCAGTTCCCGACAGGGGGCTGGCTATGGCTACACCTTC.

The chain is built from TRBV19 and TRBJ2-7; tentatively, D is TRBD1 (5 bases). V dropped 6 bases and J dropped 3 bases, with 12 bases sitting between them. CDR3 size: 13 residues. The V gene's germline CDR1 is LNHDA and CDR2 SQIVND (reference sequence). The CDR3 sequence is CASSDTGHYEQYF. CDR3 nucleotides: TGTGCCAGTAGCGACACCGGACACTACGAGCAGTACTTC.

The V gene is TRBV6-5, the J gene TRBJ1-6; TRBD1 agrees at 8 bases. The CDR3 covers 14 residues. Germline loops: CDR1 MNHEY, CDR2 SVGAGI. The V segment lost 6 bases and the J segment 9 bases; nucleotides outside the gene matches: 7. The CDR3 bases are TGTGCCAGCAGAACCGCAGGGGGCAGTTCACCCCTCCACTTT. It translates to CASRTAGGSSPLHF.

The J gene is TRBJ2-3, the V gene TRBV5-1, with D perhaps TRBD1 (5 bases). V was trimmed by 4 bases and J by 6 bases, leaving 15 bases between them. The germline gives CDR1 SGHRS, CDR2 YFSETQ. The CDR3 covers 14 residues. The CDR3 region has the DNA TGCGCCAGCAGCCCGAGTGGGGCTGGGGATACGCAGTATTTT. This sequence encodes CASSPSGAGDTQYF. Full variable domain (missing parts from reference TRBV5-1 and TRBJ2-3): KAGVTQTPRYLIKTRGQQVTLSCSPISGHRSVSWYQQTPGQGLQFLFEYFSETQRNKGNFPGRFSGRQFSNSRSEMNVSTLELGDSALYLCASSPSGAGDTQYFGPGTRLTVL.

In this sample, this clone turned up once. This chain connects TRBV30 to TRBJ1-2; 10 positions match TRBD1. This CDR3 contains 13 residues. From germline, CDR1 is GTSNPN and CDR2 SVGIG (reference sequence). V shed 3 bases, J shed 8 bases, and the junction held 6 bases outside the gene matches. This CDR3 reads CAWSEDRGQGYTF. CDR3 bases: TGTGCCTGGAGCGAAGACAGGGGGCAAGGCTACACCTTC.

The V gene is TRBV24-1, the J gene TRBJ2-2; TRBD2 is a possible D gene (6 bases). Trimming cost V 4 bases and J 0 bases, with 14 bases left between them. The CDR3 is 17 amino acids. Germline V gene sequence: CDR1 KGHDR, CDR2 SFDVKD. The CDR3 DNA reads TGTGCCACCAGTGACAACAGGAGGGGCGCGAACACCGGGGAGCTGTTTTTT. Translation gives CATSDNRRGANTGELFF.